This entry concerns a single TCR beta chain. Primed by a sample-barcoded 5' primer and a J-beta primer mix, a second PCR proceeded for roughly 6 to 12 cycles. The template-switch adaptor, which had 12 random nucleotides, put a tag on each cDNA molecule. TCRdb redid the calling of the 5' RACE reads with MiXCR, one entry per CDR3 protein. Among over 950,000 distinct CDR3 sequences listed, around 54% were seen once. This CDR3 contains 17 residues. V gave up 6 bases and J gave up 1 base, with 20 bases separating them. Germline V gene sequence: CDR1 MDHEN, CDR2 SYDVKM. This record belongs to a study of blood T cells in healthy people across ages. Study overall: Per every two T cells, about one barcoded beta molecule was captured by template switching.

This sequence was found in a woman aged 60-75 years in good health. The sequencing input was blood. The V gene is TRBV28, the J gene TRBJ2-3; TRBD2 is a possible D gene (5 bases). The CDR3 is CASSAGVDDKGTDTQYF. Here the CDR3 DNA reads TGTGCCAGCAGCGCCGGGGTAGACGACAAAGGCACAGATACGCAGTATTTT.